The rows below give T cell receptor beta chains drawn from one sample of a study of T-cell reconstitution after alpha-beta-depleted transplantation in children. Via MiXCR, TCRdb re-called the PCR reads, giving one row per CDR3 protein. This table has some 280,000 distinct CDR3 sequences, approximately 9.8% appearing once. Sequences were derived from PBMCs from the stem cell graft donor, sampled from the stem cell graft. The receptor source for this set is a human donor who donated a stem cell graft to a child with SCID. Both conserved end residues are trimmed from each CDR3.

v_call cdr3_aa
TRBV4-1 ASSRTGTHSYNEQF
TRBV2 ASSEVKGTYEQY
TRBV12-3/TRBV12-4 ASRLDQGTNTEAF
TRBV12-3/TRBV12-4 ASSWVGLNTEAF
TRBV20-1 SARDVRPEAF
TRBV7-6 ASSYLLWPSGGQNTGELF
TRBV27 ASSLKGQGLPYEQY
TRBV12-3/TRBV12-4 ASSRVAGETQY
TRBV9 ASSANGLGGDTQY
TRBV7-2 ASSQYSYEQY
TRBV28 ASSFRTRQYTGELF
TRBV20-1 SATQAETQY
TRBV5-1 ASNDWSYEQY